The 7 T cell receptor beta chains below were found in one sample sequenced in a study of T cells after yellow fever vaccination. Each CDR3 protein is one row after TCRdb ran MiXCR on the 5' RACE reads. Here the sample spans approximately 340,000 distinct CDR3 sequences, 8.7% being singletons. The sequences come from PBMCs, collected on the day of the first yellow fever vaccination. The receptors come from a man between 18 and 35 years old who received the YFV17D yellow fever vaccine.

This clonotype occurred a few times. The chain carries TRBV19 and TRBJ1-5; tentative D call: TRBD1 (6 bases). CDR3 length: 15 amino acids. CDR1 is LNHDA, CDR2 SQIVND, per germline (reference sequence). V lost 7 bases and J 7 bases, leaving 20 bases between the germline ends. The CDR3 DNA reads TGTGCCAGTACCTCCTACGGGGGCCAGAACCAGCCCCAGCATTTT. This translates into CASTSYGGQNQPQHF.

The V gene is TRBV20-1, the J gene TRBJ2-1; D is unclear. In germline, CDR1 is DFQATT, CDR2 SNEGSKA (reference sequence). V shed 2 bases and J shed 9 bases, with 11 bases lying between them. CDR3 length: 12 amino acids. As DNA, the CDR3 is TGCAGTGCTAGAATCCAGGCGGCTGAGCAGTTCTTC. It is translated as CSARIQAAEQFF.

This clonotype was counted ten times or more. The CDR3 DNA reads TGCAGTGCTAGAGACGACAGTAACACTTACGAGCAGTACGTC. It yields the protein CSARDDSNTYEQYV. V usage is TRBV20-1 and J usage is TRBJ2-7; TRBD1 might be the D (5 bases). Per the germline V gene, CDR1 is DFQATT and CDR2 is SNEGSKA (reference sequence). V was clipped by 0 bases and J by 4 bases, with 13 bases between them. This CDR3 spans 14 amino acids.

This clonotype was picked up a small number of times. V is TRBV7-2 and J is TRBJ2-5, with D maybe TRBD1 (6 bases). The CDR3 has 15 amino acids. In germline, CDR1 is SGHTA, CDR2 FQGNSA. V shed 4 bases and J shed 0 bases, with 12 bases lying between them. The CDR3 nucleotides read TGTGCCAGCAGCTCCGGGGACACGTACCAAGAGACCCAGTACTTC. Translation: CASSSGDTYQETQYF.

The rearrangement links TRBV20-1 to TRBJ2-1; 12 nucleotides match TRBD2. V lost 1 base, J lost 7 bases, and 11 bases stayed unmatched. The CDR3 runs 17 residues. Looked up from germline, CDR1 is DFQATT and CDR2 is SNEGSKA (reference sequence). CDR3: CSARVLRGGTSGNEQFF. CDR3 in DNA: TGCAGTGCTAGAGTGTTACGGGGGGGGACTAGCGGGAATGAGCAGTTCTTC.

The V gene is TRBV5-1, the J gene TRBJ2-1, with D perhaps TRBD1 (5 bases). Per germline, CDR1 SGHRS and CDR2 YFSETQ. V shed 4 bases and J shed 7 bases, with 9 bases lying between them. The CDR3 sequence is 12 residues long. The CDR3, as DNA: TGCGCCAGCAGCGCGACAGAGAATGAGCAGTTCTTC. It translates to CASSATENEQFF.

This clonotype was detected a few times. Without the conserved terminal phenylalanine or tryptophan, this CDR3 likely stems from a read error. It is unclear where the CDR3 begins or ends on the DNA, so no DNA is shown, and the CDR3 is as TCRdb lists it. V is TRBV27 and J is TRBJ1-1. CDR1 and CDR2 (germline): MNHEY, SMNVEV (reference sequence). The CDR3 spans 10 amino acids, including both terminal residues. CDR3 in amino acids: CASSTSRRRH.